This T cell receptor (beta chain) appears in the sequencing data of a study of quantifying T cell responses using KT2 cells. Study details: Reverse transcription used primers in the TCR alpha and beta constant regions. A predetermined fluorescence threshold ended the second PCR, run as a qPCR.

An oligo carrying a UMI was ligated to the cDNA 3' end. The first PCR ran three to four cycles with an equimolar RC1.1 and RC1.2 beta primer mix. MiXCR was run by TCRdb on the UMI-ligation and nested PCR reads, yielding one entry per CDR3 protein. Counted here are 45,000 to 65,000 distinct CDR3 sequences, 9% to 15% occurring once; the ten biggest clones make up roughly 9.9%. KT2, a clone with a known TCR, was spiked into unfractionated PBMC. Looked up from germline, CDR1 is ENHRY and CDR2 is SYGVKD. Trimming stripped 4 bases from V and 7 bases from J, with 19 bases between. This CDR3 spans 15 amino acids.

Source material: PBMCs spiked with cells of the T cell clone KT2. The chain uses TRBV10-3 and TRBJ2-5, with D possibly called TRBD1 or TRBD2 (6 bases each). The source of this sequence is a human donor. The CDR3, as DNA: TGTGCCATCAGTGGGGGGGCAGGGATCAGGATGACCCAGTACTTC. As protein: CAISGGAGIRMTQYF.